The TCR beta chain described here comes from a study of T cells after somatic rescue of genetic block. Sequencing used immunoSEQ multiplex PCR; TCRdb keeps in-frame clones, though not all of them. The repertoire consists of approximately 70,000 clones, with under 95% occurring once and the leading ten covering around 2.8%. The germline V gene has CDR1 SGHKS and CDR2 YYEKEE (reference sequence). Losses at the gene ends were 0 bases for V and 7 bases for J; bases not matched to a gene: 4. The CDR3 has 13 amino acids. V is TRBV5-5 and J is TRBJ2-7, with TRBD1 matching 7 bases. Sequenced material: peripheral blood mononuclear cells (PBMCs). The receptor was derived from a man aged 30 to 45. This CDR3 reads CASSLEYRGEQYF. DNA for the CDR3: TGTGCCAGCAGCTTGGAATACAGGGGTGAGCAGTACTTC.